This T cell receptor beta chain is from a study of blood T cell repertoires in COVID-19. Overall study: Sources were T cells, B-cell-depleted T cells, or PBMCs; the material itself was cDNA or gDNA.

Sequenced by immunoSEQ multiplex PCR; TCRdb stores in-frame clones only, minus some. The table has roughly 140,000 clones, 84% seen once; the top ten hold roughly 9%. V lost 0 bases and J 3 bases, leaving 10 bases between the germline ends. Germline lookup yields CDR1 SGHTS and CDR2 YDEGEE. The CDR3 totals 15 residues. J is TRBJ2-1 and V is TRBV5-8, with D possibly being TRBD1 (6 bases). The receptor was derived from a woman of 80 years or more in a cohort sampled during active or convalescent COVID-19. The specimen was peripheral blood. CDR3 amino acids: CASSLDRAGYNEQFF. The CDR3 DNA reads TGTGCCAGCAGCTTGGACAGGGCCGGCTACAATGAGCAGTTCTTC.